Here is one T cell receptor (beta chain) with its context. Its antigen is not known. These data belong to a study of CD8+ T cells in alopecia areata. Study in general: Tofacitinib was taken orally by treated patients, and the dose was 5 to 10 mg twice daily. Percent affected scalp area, the SALT score, rated treated patients' severity.

Extracted RNA was reverse transcribed, and the resulting cDNA served as sequencing template. TCRdb's table, derived via immunoSEQ multiplex PCR, lists solely in-frame clones and lacks some. The sample has around 150,000 clones; around 59% are singletons. Overall study results and limits: Because of a solitary nonresponder, the connection of baseline CD8+ expansion to response stays uncertain. Tofacitinib significantly brought down scalp clonality and expanded CD8+ clones among top 100.

Described treatment: oral pan-JAK inhibitor, 5-10 mg twice daily. The TCR originated in a human donor with alopecia areata. Sequences were derived from CD4+ T cells sorted from blood, sampled at week 24, from a patient treated with tofacitinib.

CDR3 sequence reads: CSVAGGKGNQPQHF. The CDR3, as DNA: TGCAGCGTTGCAGGGGGCAAGGGGAATCAGCCCCAGCATTTT. J is TRBJ1-5 and V is TRBV29-1; 8 positions match TRBD1. V was pared by 4 bases and J by 4 bases, with 6 bases of the junction left unmatched. The CDR3 is 14 amino acids. Germline loops: CDR1 SQVTM, CDR2 ANQGSEA.